One T cell receptor (beta chain) is described in this entry. Its antigen target is currently unknown. Base qualities were left out, and no much larger clone turns up one base away. The sample comes from a study of blood T cell repertoires in COVID-19 (TCRdb year 2020). About the study as a whole: For ImmuneRACE Cohort 3, a participant was defined as recovered based on two consecutive negative NP/OP PCR tests, clearance by a healthcare professional, or resolution of symptoms. Samples from collaborators originated in the United States, Italy and Spain and spanned both the acute and convalescent phases of COVID-19. The material from the prospective study consisted of cDNA or gDNA derived from T cells, B-cell-depleted T cells, or PBMCs. Deeply sampled blood TCRbeta repertoires from subjects exposed to, actively infected with, or recovered from COVID-19 were included in the dataset. The repertoires were released in a freely available public database intended as a resource for research on the immune response to SARS-CoV-2. The samples were drawn from the first 160 participants of the ongoing ImmuneRACE study and from under 1,500 subjects provided by 6 global collaborators. Sample metadata almost always included a de-identified subject ID, COVID-19 status, age in years and sex. HLA class I and class II types, where available, came from metadata supplied by the sample provider rather than from assay-based typing. Study-wide findings and limitations: The quantity of clinical and demographic metadata differed by source and by participant and was supplied without curation.

Enrolling through a virtual design, the prospective study's participants ranged in age from about 18 to 89 years and lived across more than 20 United States geographic areas. In the prospective study, participants were assigned to cohorts based on the clinical history participants reported in a screening survey and a study questionnaire. In the prospective study, whole blood, serum and a nasopharyngeal or oropharyngeal swab were collected from each participant by mobile phlebotomists. Participants in the prospective study had the option to provide additional blood draws and questionnaires over a roughly two-month period. Prospective study blood samples were shipped either frozen or at room temperature before DNA extraction. V sheds 3 bases and J sheds 3 bases, leaving 21 bases between their ends. The germline V gene yields MDHEN for CDR1 and SYDVKM for CDR2. The CDR3 runs 18 residues from the cysteine to the phenylalanine. CDR3 DNA is the only sequence kept; it has 54 bases, read in frame from the first base.

TCRbeta CDR3 regions were amplified from genomic DNA by means of the immunoSEQ Assay, a bias-controlled multiplex PCR. Processing in the source paper ran as follows. Within the assay, amplification of reference gene primers was used to estimate how many nucleated cells each sample contained. Sequence reads were collapsed and filtered to measure the absolute abundance of every unique TCRbeta CDR3 rearrangement. For each sample, productive Simpson clonality was calculated as the square root of Simpson's diversity index across productive rearrangements. The immuneACCESS repertoire file appears here via TCRdb, limited to in-frame rearrangements. These files lack a portion of the clones; in checked studies, under half of the deficit traces to unresolved V genes, and the cause of the others is not known. For V, J and clone size, that table is used; D and trimming come from the DNA. Within this sample are over 110,000 clones, with over 75% of them counted one time only. Roughly 3.9% of the sample belongs to the ten largest clones.

Recombination joined TRBV28 with TRBJ1-5; the D gene is perhaps TRBD1, on 5 matching bases. The clonotype comes from a man aged 50-59 years in a cohort exposed to, infected with or recovered from COVID-19 (not recorded which). Sequenced: PBMCs or T cells enriched from blood (not recorded which). The CDR3 protein sequence reads: CASSFGARGSSLNQPQHF. The DNA reads TGTGCCAGCAGTTTTGGGGCCCGAGGTAGTTCCCTCAATCAGCCCCAGCATTTT.